The T cell receptor (beta chain) under discussion was sequenced for a study of shared clonotypes between healthy human individuals. Clones were sequenced by immunoSEQ multiplex PCR, and TCRdb holds only the in-frame ones, with some missing. Here the sample spans 1.4 million to 1.5 million clones, roughly 95% being singletons. Donors comprised only Caucasian adults living in Nashville, Tennessee. The germline V gene encodes CDR1 MDHEN and CDR2 SYDVKM. The CDR3 is made up of 15 amino acids. V was cut by 4 bases and J by 5 bases, with 18 bases left in between. Sequencing input: naive CD4+ T cells sorted from blood. Subset noted: CD45RA+ positively selected. V is TRBV28 and J is TRBJ2-7; a possible D gene is TRBD1 (5 bases). The source of this sequence is a man aged 25-40 years in good health. CDR3 nucleotide sequence: TGTGCCAGCAGTTCCCTGGCAGGGTTGAGGCACGAGCAGTACTTC. Amino acids: CASSSLAGLRHEQYF.